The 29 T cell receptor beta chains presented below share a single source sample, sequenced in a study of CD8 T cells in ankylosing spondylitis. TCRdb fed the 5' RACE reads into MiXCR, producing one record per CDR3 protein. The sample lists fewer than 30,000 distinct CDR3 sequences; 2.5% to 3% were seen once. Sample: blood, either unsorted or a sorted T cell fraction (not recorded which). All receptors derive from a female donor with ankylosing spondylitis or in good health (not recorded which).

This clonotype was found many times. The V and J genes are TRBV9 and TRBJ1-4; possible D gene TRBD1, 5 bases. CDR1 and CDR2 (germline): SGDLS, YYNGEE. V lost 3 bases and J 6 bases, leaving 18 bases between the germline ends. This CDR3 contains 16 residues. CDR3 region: CASSAGDGAGYEKLFF. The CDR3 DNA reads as TGTGCCAGCAGCGCCGGGGACGGGGCAGGGTATGAAAAACTGTTTTTT. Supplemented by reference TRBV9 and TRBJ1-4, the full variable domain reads DSGVTQTPKHLITATGQRVTLRCSPRSGDLSVYWYQQSLDQGLQFLIQYYNGEERAKGNILERFSAQQFPDLHSELNLSSLELGDSALYFCASSAGDGAGYEKLFFGSGTQLSVL.

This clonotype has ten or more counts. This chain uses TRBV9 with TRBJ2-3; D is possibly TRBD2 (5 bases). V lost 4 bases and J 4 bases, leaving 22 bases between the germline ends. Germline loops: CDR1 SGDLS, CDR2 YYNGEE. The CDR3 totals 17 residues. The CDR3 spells CASSLGLSSVLADTQYF. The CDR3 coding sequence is TGTGCCAGCAGCCTCGGACTCTCCAGCGTTTTGGCAGATACGCAGTATTTT.

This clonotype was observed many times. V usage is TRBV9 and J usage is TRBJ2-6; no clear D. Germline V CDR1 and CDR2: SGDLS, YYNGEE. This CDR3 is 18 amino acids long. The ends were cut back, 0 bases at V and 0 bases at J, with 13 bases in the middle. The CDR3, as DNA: TGTGCCAGCAGCGTAGCCCCCGGGCCAAGCTCTGGGGCCAACGTCCTGACTTTC. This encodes CASSVAPGPSSGANVLTF. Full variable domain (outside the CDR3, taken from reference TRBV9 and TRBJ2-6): DSGVTQTPKHLITATGQRVTLRCSPRSGDLSVYWYQQSLDQGLQFLIQYYNGEERAKGNILERFSAQQFPDLHSELNLSSLELGDSALYFCASSVAPGPSSGANVLTFGAGSRLTVL.

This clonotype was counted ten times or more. CDR3 protein: CASSADRGGVNTEAFF. CDR3 DNA: TGTGCCAGCAGCGCGGACAGGGGAGGGGTGAACACTGAAGCTTTCTTT. This chain connects TRBV9 to TRBJ1-1; 9 bases fit TRBD1. CDR1 and CDR2 from the germline V gene are SGDLS and YYNGEE. V dropped 3 bases and J dropped 0; count of bases not matched to a gene: 6. This CDR3 spans 16 amino acids.

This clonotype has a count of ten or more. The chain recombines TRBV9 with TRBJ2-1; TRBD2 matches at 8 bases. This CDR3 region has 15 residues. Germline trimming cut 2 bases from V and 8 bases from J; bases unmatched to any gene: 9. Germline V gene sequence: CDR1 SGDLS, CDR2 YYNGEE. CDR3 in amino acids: CASSVHPGGQYEQFF. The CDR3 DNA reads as TGTGCCAGCAGCGTCCATCCGGGGGGGCAGTATGAGCAGTTCTTC.

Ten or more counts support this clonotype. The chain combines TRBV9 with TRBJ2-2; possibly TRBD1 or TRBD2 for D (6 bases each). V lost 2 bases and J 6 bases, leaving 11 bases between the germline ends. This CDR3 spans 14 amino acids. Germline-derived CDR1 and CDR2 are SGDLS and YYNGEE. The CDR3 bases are TGTGCCAGCAGCGTTTACGGGGGCCCCGGGGAGCTGTTTTTT. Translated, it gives CASSVYGGPGELFF.

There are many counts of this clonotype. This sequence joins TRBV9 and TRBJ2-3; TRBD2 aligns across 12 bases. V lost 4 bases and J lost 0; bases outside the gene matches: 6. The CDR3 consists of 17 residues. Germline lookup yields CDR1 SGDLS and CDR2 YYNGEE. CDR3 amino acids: CASSPRTSGVSTDTQYF. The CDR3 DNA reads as TGTGCCAGCAGCCCCCGGACTAGCGGGGTTAGCACAGATACGCAGTATTTT.

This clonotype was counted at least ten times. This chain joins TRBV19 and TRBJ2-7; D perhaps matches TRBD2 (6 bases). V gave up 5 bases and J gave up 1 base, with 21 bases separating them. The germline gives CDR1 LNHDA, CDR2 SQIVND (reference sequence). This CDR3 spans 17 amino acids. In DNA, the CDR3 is TGTGCCAGTAGTTCAACATATATACGGGACTTTTCCTACGAGCAGTACTTC. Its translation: CASSSTYIRDFSYEQYF. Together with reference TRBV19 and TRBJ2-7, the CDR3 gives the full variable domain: DGGITQSPKYLFRKEGQNVTLSCEQNLNHDAMYWYRQDPGQGLRLIYYSQIVNDFQKGDIAEGYSVSREKKESFPLTVTSAQKNPTAFYLCASSSTYIRDFSYEQYFGPGTRLTVT.

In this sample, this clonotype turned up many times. CDR3 region: CASGGGSGTTGELFF. The CDR3 DNA follows: TGTGCCAGCGGGGGGGGTAGCGGGACAACCGGGGAGCTGTTTTTT. The V call is TRBV9, the J call TRBJ2-2, with TRBD2 matching 8 bases. The V segment lost 7 bases and the J segment 5 bases; nucleotides outside the gene matches: 10. The V gene's germline CDR1 is SGDLS and CDR2 YYNGEE. The length of the CDR3 is 15 residues.

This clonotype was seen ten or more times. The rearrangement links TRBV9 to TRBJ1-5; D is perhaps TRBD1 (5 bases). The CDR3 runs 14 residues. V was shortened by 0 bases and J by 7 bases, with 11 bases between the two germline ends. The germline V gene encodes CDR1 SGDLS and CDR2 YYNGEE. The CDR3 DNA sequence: TGTGCCAGCAGCGTAGGGGGGGGAGGACAGCCCCAGCATTTT. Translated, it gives CASSVGGGGQPQHF.

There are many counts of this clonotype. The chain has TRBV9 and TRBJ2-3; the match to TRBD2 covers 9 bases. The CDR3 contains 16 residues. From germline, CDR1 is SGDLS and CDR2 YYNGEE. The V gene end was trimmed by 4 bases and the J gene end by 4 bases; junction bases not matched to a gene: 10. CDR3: CASSTYRGGAPDTQYF. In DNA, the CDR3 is TGTGCCAGCAGCACCTACCGCGGGGGGGCTCCAGATACGCAGTATTTT. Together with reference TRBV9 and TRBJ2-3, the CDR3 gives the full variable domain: DSGVTQTPKHLITATGQRVTLRCSPRSGDLSVYWYQQSLDQGLQFLIQYYNGEERAKGNILERFSAQQFPDLHSELNLSSLELGDSALYFCASSTYRGGAPDTQYFGPGTRLTVL.

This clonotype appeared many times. The CDR3 DNA follows: TGTGCCAGCAGCCCTGGGACAGCCGCCTATGGCTACACCTTC. This encodes CASSPGTAAYGYTF. This rearrangement joins TRBV9 to TRBJ1-2, with 7 bases aligning to TRBD1. The germline V gene encodes CDR1 SGDLS and CDR2 YYNGEE. J was trimmed by 4 bases and V by 4 bases; bases with no gene match: 7. This CDR3 contains 14 residues.

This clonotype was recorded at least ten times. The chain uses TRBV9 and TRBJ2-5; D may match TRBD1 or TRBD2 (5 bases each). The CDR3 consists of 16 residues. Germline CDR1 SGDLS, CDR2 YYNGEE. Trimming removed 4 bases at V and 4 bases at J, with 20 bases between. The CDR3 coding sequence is TGTGCCAGCAGCCCCGGTATGTGGGGGTTTGGAGAGACCCAGTACTTC. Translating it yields CASSPGMWGFGETQYF. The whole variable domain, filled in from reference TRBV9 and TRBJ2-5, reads DSGVTQTPKHLITATGQRVTLRCSPRSGDLSVYWYQQSLDQGLQFLIQYYNGEERAKGNILERFSAQQFPDLHSELNLSSLELGDSALYFCASSPGMWGFGETQYFGPGTRLLVL.

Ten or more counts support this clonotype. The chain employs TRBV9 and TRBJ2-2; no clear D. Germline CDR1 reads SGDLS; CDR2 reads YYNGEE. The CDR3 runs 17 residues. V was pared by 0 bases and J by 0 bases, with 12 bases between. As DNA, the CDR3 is TGTGCCAGCAGCGTAGGAGGTGGCTTCGCGAACACCGGGGAGCTGTTTTTT. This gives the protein CASSVGGGFANTGELFF. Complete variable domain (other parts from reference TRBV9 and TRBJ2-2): DSGVTQTPKHLITATGQRVTLRCSPRSGDLSVYWYQQSLDQGLQFLIQYYNGEERAKGNILERFSAQQFPDLHSELNLSSLELGDSALYFCASSVGGGFANTGELFFGEGSRLTVL.

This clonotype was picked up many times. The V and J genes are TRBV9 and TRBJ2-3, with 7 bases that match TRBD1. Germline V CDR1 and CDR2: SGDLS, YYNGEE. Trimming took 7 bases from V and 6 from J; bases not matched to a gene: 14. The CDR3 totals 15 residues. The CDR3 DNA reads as TGTGCCAGCTCTTTAGGGGGCCCCCAAGCGGATACGCAGTATTTT. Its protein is CASSLGGPQADTQYF.

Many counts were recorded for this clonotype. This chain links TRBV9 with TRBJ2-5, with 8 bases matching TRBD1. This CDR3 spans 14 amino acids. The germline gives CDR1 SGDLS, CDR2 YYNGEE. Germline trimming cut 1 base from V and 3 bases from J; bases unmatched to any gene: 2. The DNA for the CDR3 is TGTGCCAGCAGCGTACAGGGGGCTGAAGAGACCCAGTACTTC. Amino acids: CASSVQGAEETQYF.

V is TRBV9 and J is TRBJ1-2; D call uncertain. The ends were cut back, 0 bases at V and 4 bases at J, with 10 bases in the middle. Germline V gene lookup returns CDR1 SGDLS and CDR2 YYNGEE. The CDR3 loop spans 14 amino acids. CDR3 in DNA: TGTGCCAGCAGCGTAGAAGCCTCGCCCTATGGCTACACCTTC. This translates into CASSVEASPYGYTF.

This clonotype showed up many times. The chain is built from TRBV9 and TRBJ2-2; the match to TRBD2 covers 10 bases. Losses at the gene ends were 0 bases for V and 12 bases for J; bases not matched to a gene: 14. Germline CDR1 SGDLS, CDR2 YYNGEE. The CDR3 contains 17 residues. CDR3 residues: CASSVASGSSTRGKLFF. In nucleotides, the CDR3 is TGTGCCAGCAGCGTAGCTAGCGGGAGCTCCACCAGGGGGAAGCTGTTTTTT.

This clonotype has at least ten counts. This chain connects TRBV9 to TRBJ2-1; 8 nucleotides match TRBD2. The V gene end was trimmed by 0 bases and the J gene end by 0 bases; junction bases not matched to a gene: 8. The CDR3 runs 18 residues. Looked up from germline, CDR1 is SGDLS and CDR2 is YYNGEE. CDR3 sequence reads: CASSVANSGDFSYNEQFF. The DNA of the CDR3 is TGTGCCAGCAGCGTAGCGAATAGCGGGGATTTCTCCTACAATGAGCAGTTCTTC. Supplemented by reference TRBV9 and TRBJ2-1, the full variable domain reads DSGVTQTPKHLITATGQRVTLRCSPRSGDLSVYWYQQSLDQGLQFLIQYYNGEERAKGNILERFSAQQFPDLHSELNLSSLELGDSALYFCASSVANSGDFSYNEQFFGPGTRLTVL.

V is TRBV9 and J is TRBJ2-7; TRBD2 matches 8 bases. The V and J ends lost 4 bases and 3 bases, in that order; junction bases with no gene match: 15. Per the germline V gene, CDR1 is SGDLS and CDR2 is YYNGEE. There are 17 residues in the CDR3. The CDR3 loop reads CASSPRGGAGGFYEQYF. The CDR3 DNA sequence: TGTGCCAGCAGCCCCCGAGGGGGGGCGGGAGGCTTCTACGAGCAGTACTTC. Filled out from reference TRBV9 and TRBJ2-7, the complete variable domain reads DSGVTQTPKHLITATGQRVTLRCSPRSGDLSVYWYQQSLDQGLQFLIQYYNGEERAKGNILERFSAQQFPDLHSELNLSSLELGDSALYFCASSPRGGAGGFYEQYFGPGTRLTVT.

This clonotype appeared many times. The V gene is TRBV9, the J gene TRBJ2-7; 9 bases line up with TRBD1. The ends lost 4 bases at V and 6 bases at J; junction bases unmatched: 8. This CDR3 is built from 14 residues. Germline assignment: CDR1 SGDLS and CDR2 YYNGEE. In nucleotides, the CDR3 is TGTGCCAGCAGCTCAGGGACAGGGCTCTCCGAGCAGTACTTC. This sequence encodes CASSSGTGLSEQYF.

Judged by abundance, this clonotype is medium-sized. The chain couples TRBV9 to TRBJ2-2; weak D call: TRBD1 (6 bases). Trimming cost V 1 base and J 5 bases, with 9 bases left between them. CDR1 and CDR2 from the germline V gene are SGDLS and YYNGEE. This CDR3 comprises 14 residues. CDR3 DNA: TGTGCCAGCAGCGTAACAGGGTTAACCGGGGAGCTGTTTTTT. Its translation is CASSVTGLTGELFF.

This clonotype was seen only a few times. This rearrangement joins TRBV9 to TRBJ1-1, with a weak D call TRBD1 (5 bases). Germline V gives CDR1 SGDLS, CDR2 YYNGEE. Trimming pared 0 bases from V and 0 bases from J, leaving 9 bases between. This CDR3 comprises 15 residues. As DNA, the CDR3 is TGTGCCAGCAGCGTAGACGAGGGGATGAACACTGAAGCTTTCTTT. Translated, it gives CASSVDEGMNTEAFF.

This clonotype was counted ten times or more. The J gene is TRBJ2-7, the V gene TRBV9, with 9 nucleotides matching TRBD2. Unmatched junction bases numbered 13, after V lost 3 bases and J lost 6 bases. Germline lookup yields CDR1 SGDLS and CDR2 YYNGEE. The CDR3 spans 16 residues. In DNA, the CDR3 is TGTGCCAGCAGCGGAGCTAGCGGGGCCCTCGGGGGCGAGCAGTACTTC. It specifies CASSGASGALGGEQYF. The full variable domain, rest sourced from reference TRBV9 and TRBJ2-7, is DSGVTQTPKHLITATGQRVTLRCSPRSGDLSVYWYQQSLDQGLQFLIQYYNGEERAKGNILERFSAQQFPDLHSELNLSSLELGDSALYFCASSGASGALGGEQYFGPGTRLTVT.

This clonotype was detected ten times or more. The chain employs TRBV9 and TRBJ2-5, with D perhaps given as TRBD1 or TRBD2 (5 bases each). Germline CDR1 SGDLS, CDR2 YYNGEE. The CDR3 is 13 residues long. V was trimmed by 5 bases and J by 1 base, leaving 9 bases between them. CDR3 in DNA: TGTGCCAGCAGTCCGGGGCCCCAAGAGACCCAGTACTTC. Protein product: CASSPGPQETQYF.

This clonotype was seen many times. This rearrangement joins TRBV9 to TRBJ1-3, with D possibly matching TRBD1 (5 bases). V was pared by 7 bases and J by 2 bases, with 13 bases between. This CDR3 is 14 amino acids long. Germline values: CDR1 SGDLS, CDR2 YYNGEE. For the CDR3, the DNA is TGTGCCAGCCGCCCCGGGGACCCTGGAAACACCATATATTTT. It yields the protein CASRPGDPGNTIYF.

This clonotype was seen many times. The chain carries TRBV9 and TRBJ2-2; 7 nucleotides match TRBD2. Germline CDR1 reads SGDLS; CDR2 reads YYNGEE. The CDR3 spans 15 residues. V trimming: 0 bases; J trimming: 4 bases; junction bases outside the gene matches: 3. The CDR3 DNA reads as TGTGCCAGCAGCGTAGGGGGGGGAAGCACCGGGGAGCTGTTTTTT. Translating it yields CASSVGGGSTGELFF.

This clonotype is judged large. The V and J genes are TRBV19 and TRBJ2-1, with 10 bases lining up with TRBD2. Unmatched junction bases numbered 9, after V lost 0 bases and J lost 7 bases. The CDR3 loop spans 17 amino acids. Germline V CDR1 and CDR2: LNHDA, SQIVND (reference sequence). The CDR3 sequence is CASSIDLLAGSWNEQFF. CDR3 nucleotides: TGTGCCAGTAGTATAGACCTACTAGCGGGAAGCTGGAATGAGCAGTTCTTC.

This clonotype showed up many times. This CDR3 reads CASSSRLAENFEEQFF. The DNA of the CDR3 is TGTGCCAGCAGCTCCCGACTAGCGGAGAACTTTGAGGAGCAGTTCTTC. The rearrangement links TRBV9 to TRBJ2-1, with 9 positions matching TRBD2. This CDR3 is built from 16 residues. The J segment lost 10 bases and the V segment lost 4 bases, leaving 15 bases of the junction unmatched. Germline CDR1 SGDLS, CDR2 YYNGEE. Using reference TRBV9 and TRBJ2-1 for the parts outside the CDR3, the full variable domain is DSGVTQTPKHLITATGQRVTLRCSPRSGDLSVYWYQQSLDQGLQFLIQYYNGEERAKGNILERFSAQQFPDLHSELNLSSLELGDSALYFCASSSRLAENFEEQFFGPGTRLTVL.